Following are 8 T cell receptor beta chains from one sample sequenced in a study of T cell repertoires in cytomegalovirus infection. TCRdb itself ran the reads through MiXCR, one entry per CDR3 protein. The sample holds 650,000 to 900,000 distinct CDR3 sequences; about 33% are singletons and the top ten take about an eighth. These receptors have no known antigen. This material consisted of cultured CD8+ T cells from PBMCs, taken from culture after CMV antigen stimulation. These receptors came from a human donor in good health (CMV status not recorded). Some clones in this sample may be carry-over from other donors' samples.

The genes are TRBV7-9 and TRBJ1-2, with 7 bases that match TRBD1. CDR1 and CDR2 from the germline V gene are SEHNR and FQNEAQ (reference sequence). The CDR3 has 14 amino acids. V was pared by 5 bases and J by 4 bases, with 7 bases of the junction left unmatched. The CDR3 region has the DNA TGTGCCAGCAGCCCACCCAGGGGGAGCTATGGCTACACCTTC. Encoded protein: CASSPPRGSYGYTF.

This clonotype has at least ten counts. The chain couples TRBV7-8 to TRBJ1-5, with a tentative D call TRBD1 (5 bases). The CDR3 is 16 amino acids. Germline CDR1 SGHVS, CDR2 FQNEAQ. V was cut by 0 bases and J by 11 bases, with 20 bases left in between. CDR3 loop: CASSLARAGWDGAQHF. CDR3 nucleotide sequence: TGTGCCAGCAGCTTAGCGCGGGCAGGGTGGGATGGGGCCCAGCATTTT.

This chain uses TRBV6-6 with TRBJ2-3, with TRBD2 identical over 8 bases. This CDR3 region has 16 residues. From germline, CDR1 is MNHNY and CDR2 SVGAGI (reference sequence). With V trimmed by 2 bases and J by 1 base, 5 bases remained unmatched. The CDR3 region is CASSYARGGGTDTQYF. CDR3 nucleotide sequence: TGTGCCAGCAGTTACGCCCGGGGGGGGGGCACAGATACGCAGTATTTT.

J is TRBJ2-7 and V is TRBV6-1, with D possibly matching TRBD2 (6 bases). The CDR3 has 14 amino acids. V lost 7 bases to trimming and J lost 5 bases, with 18 bases between them. CDR1 and CDR2 from the germline V gene are MNHNS and SASEGT. CDR3 loop: CASTLSEGLDEQYF. Here the CDR3 DNA reads TGTGCCAGCACCCTCTCGGAGGGGTTGGACGAGCAGTACTTC.

This chain connects TRBV12-3 or TRBV12-4 to TRBJ2-2; D is perhaps TRBD2 (5 bases). V was trimmed by 5 bases and J by 5 bases, leaving 15 bases between them. The CDR3 loop spans 15 amino acids. The CDR3 sequence: CASSTTLALTGELFF. CDR3 coding DNA: TGTGCCAGCAGTACTACTCTAGCTTTGACCGGGGAGCTGTTTTTT.

This clonotype has just a few counts. This rearrangement joins TRBV4-1 to TRBJ1-1; D is ambiguous. Looked up from germline, CDR1 is MGHRA and CDR2 is YSYEKL. The CDR3 sequence is 17 residues long. With 0 bases removed from V and 5 bases from J, the gap between germline ends came to 19 bases. The CDR3 bases are TGCGCCAGCAGCCAAGATGAAGAGGATGTAACGGGTACTGAAGCTTTCTTT. It encodes CASSQDEEDVTGTEAFF.

This sequence joins TRBV19 and TRBJ2-7; D may be TRBD2 (7 bases). V lost 3 bases and J lost 6, with 12 bases in between. The germline gives CDR1 LNHDA, CDR2 SQIVND (reference sequence). The CDR3 loop spans 13 amino acids. This CDR3 is CASSIGGGVEQYF. For the CDR3, the DNA is TGTGCCAGTAGTATCGGCGGGGGCGTCGAGCAGTACTTC.

The chain combines TRBV20-1 with TRBJ2-2; 8 positions agree with TRBD2. This CDR3 is built from 16 residues. Germline CDR1 is DFQATT and CDR2 is SNEGSKA (reference sequence). The V gene end was trimmed by 0 bases and the J gene end by 2 bases; junction bases not matched to a gene: 5. The CDR3 nucleotides are TGCAGTGCTAGAGATATCAGCGGGAGCAACACCGGGGAGCTGTTTTTT. The encoded protein is CSARDISGSNTGELFF.